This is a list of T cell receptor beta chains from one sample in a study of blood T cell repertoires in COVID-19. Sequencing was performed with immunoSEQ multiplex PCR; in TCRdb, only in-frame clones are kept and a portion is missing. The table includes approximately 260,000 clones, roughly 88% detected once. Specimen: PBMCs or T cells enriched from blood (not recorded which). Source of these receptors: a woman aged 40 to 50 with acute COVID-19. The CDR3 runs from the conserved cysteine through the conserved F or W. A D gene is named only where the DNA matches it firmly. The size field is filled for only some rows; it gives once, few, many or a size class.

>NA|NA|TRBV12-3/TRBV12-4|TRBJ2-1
CASNYQEINEQFF
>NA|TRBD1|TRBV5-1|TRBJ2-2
CASSIGQGASGELFF
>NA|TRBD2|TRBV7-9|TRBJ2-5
CASSLTSGEETQYF
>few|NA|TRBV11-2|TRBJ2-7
CASSSVAVRSYEQYF
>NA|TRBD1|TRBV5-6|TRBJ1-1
CASSETGGRTEAFF
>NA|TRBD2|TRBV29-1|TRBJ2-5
CSVLTGLVSGTQYF
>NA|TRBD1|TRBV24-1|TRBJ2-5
CATSRPGTGGQETQYF
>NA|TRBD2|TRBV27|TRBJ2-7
CASSLSWGLAGPSYEQYF
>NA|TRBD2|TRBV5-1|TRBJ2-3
CASSSGRTGTDTQYF
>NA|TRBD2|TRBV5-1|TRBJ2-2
CASSTSGANTGELFF
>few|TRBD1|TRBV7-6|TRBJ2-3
CASSPSPYRGQDTQYF
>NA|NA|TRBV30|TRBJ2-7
CAWSSLGGLHEQYF
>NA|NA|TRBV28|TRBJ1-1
CASSSDRHMNTEAFF
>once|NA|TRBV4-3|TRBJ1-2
CASSPQQGRDGYTF